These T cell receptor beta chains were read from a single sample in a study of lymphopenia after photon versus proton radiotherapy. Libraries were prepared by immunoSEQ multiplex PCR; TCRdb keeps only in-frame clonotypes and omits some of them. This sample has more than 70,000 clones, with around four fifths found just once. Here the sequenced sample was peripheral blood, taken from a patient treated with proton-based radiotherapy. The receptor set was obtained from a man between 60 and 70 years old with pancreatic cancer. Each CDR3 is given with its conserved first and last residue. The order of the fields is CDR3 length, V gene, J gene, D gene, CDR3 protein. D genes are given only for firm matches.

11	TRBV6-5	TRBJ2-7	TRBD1	CASKGAGEQYF
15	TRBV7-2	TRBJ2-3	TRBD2	CASNLWDYPTDTQYF
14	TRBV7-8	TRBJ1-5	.	CASSLARSNQPQHF
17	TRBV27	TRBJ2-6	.	CASSFLGLSSGANVLTF
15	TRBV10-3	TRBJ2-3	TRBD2	CAIRTSGGSTDTQYF
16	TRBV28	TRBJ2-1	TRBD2	CASRQRLAGAENEQFF
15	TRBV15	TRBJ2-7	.	CATSRDGGGVGEQYF
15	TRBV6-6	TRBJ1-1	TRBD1	CASSYPTGVHTEAFF
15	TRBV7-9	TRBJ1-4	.	CASSTGAAGKEKLFF
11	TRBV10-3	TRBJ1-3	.	CAIKKSDTIYF
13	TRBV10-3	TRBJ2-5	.	CAISATNEETQYF
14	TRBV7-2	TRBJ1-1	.	CASSLVQANTEAFF
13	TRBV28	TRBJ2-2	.	CASREDPTGELFF
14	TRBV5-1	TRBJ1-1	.	CASSSRTVNTEAFF
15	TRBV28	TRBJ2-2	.	CASTSLAANTGELFF
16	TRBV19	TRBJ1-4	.	CASSPGGWVAEEKLFF
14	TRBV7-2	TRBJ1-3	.	CASSSAVAGNTIYF
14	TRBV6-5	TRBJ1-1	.	CASRPMGVGTEAFF
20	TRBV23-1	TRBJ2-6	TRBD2	CASSQSPLLAVLSGANVLTF
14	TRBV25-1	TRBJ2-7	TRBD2	CASSQSGSISEQYF
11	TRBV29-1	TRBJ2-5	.	CSAWREETQYF
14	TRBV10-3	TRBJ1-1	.	CAISESTAGTEAFF
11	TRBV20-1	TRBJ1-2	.	CSARGYYGYTF
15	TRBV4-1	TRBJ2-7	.	CASSQEVGGSYEQYF
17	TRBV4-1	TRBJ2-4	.	CASSHQGTTPLKNIQYF
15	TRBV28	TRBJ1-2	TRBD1	CASGGPGTANYGYTF